Below are 31 T cell receptor beta chains sequenced from a single sample in a study of T cells after yellow fever vaccination. TCRdb re-called the 5' RACE reads with MiXCR, one entry per CDR3 protein. The table includes 450,000 to 600,000 distinct CDR3 sequences, around 16% detected once. The source material was PBMCs, sampled 5 days after the first yellow fever vaccination. These TCRs come from a man younger than 35 who received the YFV17D yellow fever vaccine.

This clonotype was detected only a few times. This chain links TRBV29-1 with TRBJ2-3; D unresolved. V shed 2 bases and J shed 6 bases, with 6 bases lying between them. Germline-derived CDR1 and CDR2 are SQVTM and ANQGSEA. The CDR3 has 11 residues. CDR3 protein: CSVEPQDTQYF. The CDR3 DNA follows: TGCAGCGTTGAACCCCAGGATACGCAGTATTTT.

The chain uses TRBV29-1 and TRBJ2-5; maybe TRBD1 (5 bases). With 3 bases removed from V and 3 bases from J, the gap between germline ends came to 8 bases. The CDR3 loop spans 12 amino acids. Germline V gene data show CDR1 as SQVTM and CDR2 as ANQGSEA. The CDR3 sequence is CSVDRVEETQYF. The CDR3 DNA reads TGCAGCGTTGACAGGGTTGAAGAGACCCAGTACTTC.

There are many counts of this clonotype. The chain has TRBV19 and TRBJ2-7; tentative D call: TRBD1 (6 bases). This CDR3 comprises 14 residues. Germline V gene sequence: CDR1 LNHDA, CDR2 SQIVND (reference sequence). Trimming took 8 bases from V and 1 from J, leaving 15 bases between them. The CDR3 here is CASSSGTLSYEQYF. As DNA, the CDR3 is TGTGCCAGTTCCTCCGGGACATTGTCCTACGAGCAGTACTTC. Using reference TRBV19 and TRBJ2-7 for the parts outside the CDR3, the full variable domain is DGGITQSPKYLFRKEGQNVTLSCEQNLNHDAMYWYRQDPGQGLRLIYYSQIVNDFQKGDIAEGYSVSREKKESFPLTVTSAQKNPTAFYLCASSSGTLSYEQYFGPGTRLTVT.

The J gene is TRBJ2-5, the V gene TRBV2; 9 bases are a match to TRBD2. CDR1 is SNHLY, CDR2 FYNNEI, per germline. The CDR3 is made up of 13 amino acids. Trimming removed 6 bases from V and 5 bases from J; junction bases left unmatched: 4. The chain's CDR3 is CASSPSGVETQYF. CDR3 nucleotide sequence: TGTGCCAGCAGCCCTAGCGGGGTGGAGACCCAGTACTTC.

The chain couples TRBV9 to TRBJ2-3; TRBD2 might be the D (5 bases). Per germline, CDR1 SGDLS and CDR2 YYNGEE. The CDR3 has 14 amino acids. Trimming pared 0 bases from V and 4 bases from J, leaving 9 bases between. This chain's CDR3 is CASSVAIGADTQYF. CDR3 sequence (DNA): TGTGCCAGCAGCGTAGCTATCGGGGCAGATACGCAGTATTTT.

The chain has TRBV20-1 and TRBJ1-4; D is ambiguous. Trimming took 0 bases from V and 7 from J, leaving 12 bases between them. The germline V gene encodes CDR1 DFQATT and CDR2 SNEGSKA (reference sequence). This CDR3 is 14 amino acids long. Written as DNA, the CDR3 is TGCAGTGCTAGAGATCTTAGGCAGGTTGAAAAACTGTTTTTT. Translation: CSARDLRQVEKLFF.

This clonotype was seen repeatedly, ten times or more. V is TRBV5-1 and J is TRBJ1-1, with D maybe TRBD1 (5 bases). Germline-derived CDR1 and CDR2 are SGHRS and YFSETQ. The CDR3 runs 14 residues. Deletions cut 4 bases from V and 7 bases from J, with 17 bases between. Here the CDR3 reads CASSADTTGIEAFF. The CDR3 bases are TGCGCCAGCAGCGCAGATACCACAGGTATTGAAGCTTTCTTT.

J is TRBJ2-2 and V is TRBV5-1; TRBD1 is a possible D gene (6 bases). V lost 3 bases and J lost 6, with 15 bases in between. Germline V lookup: CDR1 SGHRS, CDR2 YFSETQ. The CDR3 spans 15 residues. The CDR3 DNA follows: TGCGCCAGCAGCTCCCGGGACACTCGCGCCGGGGAGCTGTTTTTT. It specifies CASSSRDTRAGELFF.

This sequence joins TRBV12-3 or TRBV12-4 and TRBJ2-3; D not resolved. The CDR3 runs to 12 residues. Trimming shortened V by 8 bases and J by 2 bases, and 8 bases separated the two germline ends. The CDR3 region is CASPDVTDTQYF. CDR3 coding DNA: TGTGCCAGCCCGGACGTCACAGATACGCAGTATTTT.

This clonotype was detected only a few times. The chain has TRBV9 and TRBJ1-6; D remains unclear. This CDR3 is built from 18 residues. V lost 0 bases to trimming and J lost 6 bases, with 19 bases between them. Germline V gene sequence: CDR1 SGDLS, CDR2 YYNGEE. The CDR3 nucleotides read TGTGCCAGCAGCGTAGCCTTGACGCTAGCTTCGTCTAATTCACCCCTCCACTTT. Encoded protein: CASSVALTLASSNSPLHF. The full variable domain, completed using reference TRBV9 and TRBJ1-6, is DSGVTQTPKHLITATGQRVTLRCSPRSGDLSVYWYQQSLDQGLQFLIQYYNGEERAKGNILERFSAQQFPDLHSELNLSSLELGDSALYFCASSVALTLASSNSPLHFGNGTRLTVT.

The gene calls are TRBV10-3 and TRBJ2-1; 13 nucleotides align to TRBD2. Germline V gives CDR1 ENHRY, CDR2 SYGVKD. The CDR3 is 17 residues long. V was clipped by 6 bases and J by 0 bases; unmatched bases: 5. CDR3 sequence: CAISERTSGSSYNEQFF. The CDR3 DNA is TGTGCCATCAGCGAGAGGACTAGCGGGAGCTCCTACAATGAGCAGTTCTTC.

This clonotype turned up a few times. The chain joins TRBV5-1 to TRBJ2-3; the match to TRBD2 covers 8 bases. Trimming took 7 bases from V and 5 from J; bases not matched to a gene: 6. Germline V gives CDR1 SGHRS, CDR2 YFSETQ. The CDR3 covers 13 residues. CDR3 residues: CASSRGDRDTQYF. In nucleotides, the CDR3 is TGCGCCAGCTCGCGGGGGGATCGAGATACGCAGTATTTT.

V gene TRBV7-2 combines with J gene TRBJ1-6; TRBD1 aligns across 10 bases. V lost 5 bases, J lost 8 bases, and 3 bases stayed unmatched. The CDR3 covers 14 residues. From germline, CDR1 is SGHTA and CDR2 FQGNSA. The CDR3 DNA sequence: TGTGCCAGCAGCACGGACAGGGGGGATTCACCCCTCCACTTT. Its translation is CASSTDRGDSPLHF.

This clonotype was counted between two and nine times. The rearrangement uses TRBV7-9 and TRBJ2-3; TRBD1 matches 8 bases. CDR1 is SEHNR, CDR2 FQNEAQ, per germline (reference sequence). The trim removed 4 bases at V and 2 bases at J, leaving 11 bases unmatched. The CDR3 length is 17 residues. The CDR3 nucleotides read TGTGCCAGCAGCTCGACCATAGGGACAGGATTCACAGATACGCAGTATTTT. Its translation is CASSSTIGTGFTDTQYF. The complete variable domain, with remaining parts taken from reference TRBV7-9 and TRBJ2-3, reads DTGVSQNPRHKITKRGQNVTFRCDPISEHNRLYWYRQTLGQGPEFLTYFQNEAQLEKSRLLSDRFSAERPKGSFSTLEIQRTEQGDSAMYLCASSSTIGTGFTDTQYFGPGTRLTVL.

This clonotype was counted many times. V usage is TRBV7-9 and J usage is TRBJ1-4; TRBD1 matches 10 bases. Germline CDR1 reads SEHNR; CDR2 reads FQNEAQ (reference sequence). The CDR3 is made up of 15 amino acids. J gave up 12 bases and V 5 bases, and 12 bases lay outside the gene matches. CDR3 in DNA: TGTGCCAGCAGCCCGCCCCCGGGACAGGGGAAGGAACTGTTTTTT. This sequence encodes CASSPPPGQGKELFF. The whole variable domain, filled in from reference TRBV7-9 and TRBJ1-4, reads DTGVSQNPRHKITKRGQNVTFRCDPISEHNRLYWYRQTLGQGPEFLTYFQNEAQLEKSRLLSDRFSAERPKGSFSTLEIQRTEQGDSAMYLCASSPPPGQGKELFFGSGTQLSVL.

This clonotype was seen only a few times. V and J are TRBV3-1 and TRBJ1-5; D gene uncertain. V shed 3 bases and J shed 4 bases, with 10 bases lying between them. This CDR3 is 14 amino acids long. Germline assignment: CDR1 LGHDT and CDR2 YNNKEL (reference sequence). CDR3 in DNA: TGTGCCAGCAGCCACGGGCCCTTAAATCAGCCCCAGCATTTT. Translating it yields CASSHGPLNQPQHF.

This clonotype has just a few counts. V and J are TRBV4-3 and TRBJ1-4; tentative D call: TRBD1 (5 bases). CDR3 length: 12 residues. Germline CDR1 reads LGHNA; CDR2 reads YSLEER. V lost 8 bases, J lost 5 bases, and 9 bases lay in between. As DNA, the CDR3 is TGCGCCAGCGCAGGGAGGAATGAAAAACTGTTTTTT. As protein: CASAGRNEKLFF.

The table lists this clonotype with many counts. This sequence joins TRBV7-3 and TRBJ2-6, with D hard to call. This CDR3 spans 14 amino acids. Trimming stripped 2 bases from V and 2 bases from J, with 4 bases between. CDR1 is SGHTA and CDR2 is FQGTGA in the germline V gene. The CDR3 nucleotides are TGTGCCAGCAGCTTAGAACCTGGGGCCAACGTCCTGACTTTC. This encodes CASSLEPGANVLTF.

This clonotype was seen ten or more times. The genes are TRBV7-7 and TRBJ2-2; 9 bases line up with TRBD1. The CDR3 has 18 residues. V was pared by 1 base and J by 1 base, with 7 bases of the junction left unmatched. Germline loops: CDR1 SSHAT, CDR2 FNYEAQ (reference sequence). CDR3 bases: TGTGCCAGCAGCTTAGATGACAGGGGGATACAGAACACCGGGGAGCTGTTTTTT. Translation: CASSLDDRGIQNTGELFF.

This chain connects TRBV7-3 to TRBJ2-1, with 12 nucleotides matching TRBD2. V lost 3 bases, J lost 10 bases, and 10 bases stayed unmatched. CDR3 size: 16 residues. Germline V gene sequence: CDR1 SGHTA, CDR2 FQGTGA. The CDR3 sequence: CASSFLLAGGRGEQFF. The DNA of the CDR3 is TGTGCCAGCAGCTTTTTACTAGCGGGGGGACGGGGAGAGCAGTTCTTC.

V gene TRBV6-2 or TRBV6-3 combines with J gene TRBJ2-7; D uncertain. The CDR3 spans 12 residues. V lost 8 bases and J 7 bases, leaving 15 bases between the germline ends. Germline V gene sequence: CDR1 MNHEY, CDR2 SVGEGT. The CDR3 spells CASSLGSGEQYV. The CDR3 region has the DNA TGTGCCAGCTCCCTGGGGTCTGGAGAGCAGTACGTC.

The chain uses TRBV7-6 and TRBJ1-4; 8 nucleotides agree with TRBD1. The CDR3 totals 18 residues. Per germline, CDR1 SGHVS and CDR2 FNYEAQ. The ends lost 2 bases at V and 0 bases at J; junction bases unmatched: 8. The CDR3 sequence: CASSLPTGATATNEKLFF. For the CDR3, the DNA is TGTGCCAGCAGCTTACCGACAGGGGCCACCGCAACTAATGAAAAACTGTTTTTT.

The rearrangement joins TRBV6-4 to TRBJ2-2; TRBD1 matches at 8 bases. The CDR3 runs 14 residues. Germline V lookup: CDR1 MRHNA, CDR2 SNTAGT. V lost 4 bases and J lost 4; bases outside the gene matches: 2. CDR3 region: CASSGQGATGELFF. DNA for the CDR3: TGTGCCAGCAGTGGTCAGGGGGCCACCGGGGAGCTGTTTTTT.

V and J are TRBV6-1 and TRBJ1-4; no reliable D call. Germline-derived CDR1 and CDR2 are MNHNS and SASEGT. V was shortened by 3 bases and J by 0 bases, with 5 bases between the two germline ends. The CDR3 is 14 amino acids. CDR3 DNA: TGTGCCAGCAGTGAGGTTGCAACTAATGAAAAACTGTTTTTT. Protein sequence: CASSEVATNEKLFF.

This sequence joins TRBV7-2 and TRBJ2-2; D possibly corresponds to TRBD1 (6 bases). The CDR3 consists of 17 residues. Trimming took off 6 bases at V and 1 base at J, with 18 bases between the two ends. The germline V gene encodes CDR1 SGHTA and CDR2 FQGNSA. The CDR3 nucleotides are TGTGCCAGCAGAAAAACCTCGGGACACCTGAACACCGGGGAGCTGTTTTTT. This translates into CASRKTSGHLNTGELFF.

The sample holds a few counts of this clonotype. The chain has TRBV9 and TRBJ2-5; 7 nucleotides line up with TRBD1. V gave up 3 bases and J gave up 0 bases; unmatched junction bases: 2. Germline assignment: CDR1 SGDLS and CDR2 YYNGEE. This CDR3 is 14 amino acids long. This CDR3 is CASSAGTDQETQYF. The CDR3, as DNA: TGTGCCAGCAGCGCCGGGACAGACCAAGAGACCCAGTACTTC.

The chain combines TRBV5-1 with TRBJ2-3; TRBD2 might be the D (6 bases). This CDR3 has 15 residues. Per the germline V gene, CDR1 is SGHRS and CDR2 is YFSETQ. V was cut by 3 bases and J by 6 bases, with 17 bases left in between. In nucleotides, the CDR3 is TGCGCCAGCAGCTCCGGGACTGGGGACTTGGATACGCAGTATTTT. Amino acids: CASSSGTGDLDTQYF.

This sequence joins TRBV5-4 and TRBJ2-2; 10 bases fit TRBD2. The CDR3 covers 16 residues. Germline lookup yields CDR1 SGHNT and CDR2 YYREEE (reference sequence). Germline trimming cut 5 bases from V and 4 bases from J; bases unmatched to any gene: 8. The CDR3 sequence: CASSPGTSVPTGELFF. The CDR3 coding sequence is TGTGCCAGCAGTCCCGGGACTAGCGTTCCCACCGGGGAGCTGTTTTTT.

This clonotype was counted many times. V is TRBV12-3 or TRBV12-4 and J is TRBJ2-3; TRBD1 agrees at 12 bases. J gave up 8 bases and V 7 bases, and 7 bases lay outside the gene matches. This CDR3 has 14 residues. CDR3 protein: CASTPGQGAGTQYF. In DNA form, the CDR3 reads TGTGCCAGCACCCCGGGACAGGGGGCTGGTACGCAGTATTTT.

The chain has TRBV12-3 or TRBV12-4 and TRBJ2-2; 9 nucleotides line up with TRBD1. The CDR3 totals 16 residues. J gave up 5 bases and V 6 bases, and 10 bases lay outside the gene matches. The CDR3 DNA sequence: TGTGCCAGCAGGACTACGGGACAGGGCGCGACCGGGGAGCTGTTTTTT. Translation: CASRTTGQGATGELFF.

V is TRBV7-2 and J is TRBJ2-7; 8 nucleotides agree with TRBD1. CDR3 length: 14 amino acids. Germline V gives CDR1 SGHTA, CDR2 FQGNSA. J was trimmed by 5 bases and V by 3 bases; bases with no gene match: 6. The CDR3, as DNA: TGTGCCAGCAGCTTGTACCAGGGGGCCGACGAGCAGTACTTC. Translated: CASSLYQGADEQYF.